The T cell receptor beta chain under discussion was sequenced for a study of blood T cell repertoires in COVID-19. TCRdb's table, derived via immunoSEQ multiplex PCR, lists solely in-frame clones and lacks some. Of some 300,000 clones listed, around 84% are singletons. V was clipped by 0 bases and J by 2 bases, with 13 bases between them. Germline values: CDR1 SGDLS, CDR2 YYNGEE. This CDR3 is 16 amino acids long. The sequenced sample consisted of peripheral blood. The receptor was isolated from a man between 65 and 80 years old with acute or convalescent COVID-19. The chain recombines TRBV9 with TRBJ2-3, with D possibly being TRBD2 (5 bases). This CDR3 reads CASSVALQRTTDTQYF. CDR3 bases: TGTGCCAGCAGCGTAGCTTTGCAGCGGACCACAGATACGCAGTATTTT.